The next 18 T cell receptor beta chains were all read from a single sample in a study of blood T cell repertoires in COVID-19. Assay: immunoSEQ multiplex PCR; the TCRdb copy retains only in-frame clones and omits some. The sample holds 230,000 or so clones, about 86% seen once. The sequencing sample was made of peripheral blood. The source is a man aged 45 to 65 with active or convalescent COVID-19.

The rearrangement joins TRBV7-6 to TRBJ1-3; 8 bases align to TRBD1. Per germline, CDR1 SGHVS and CDR2 FNYEAQ. The CDR3 runs to 18 residues. Trimming took 3 bases from V and 1 from J; bases not matched to a gene: 11. The CDR3 coding sequence is TGTGCCAGCAGCTTGCGGACCTCAGGGGGCTCGTCTGGAAACACCATATATTTT. Translated, it gives CASSLRTSGGSSGNTIYF.

The CDR3 DNA sequence: TGTGCCAGCAGCTCCCAGGACAGGCTCGGGTCACCCCTCCACTTT. Translation gives CASSSQDRLGSPLHF. J is TRBJ1-6 and V is TRBV13, with TRBD1 matching over 7 bases. The V and J ends lost 4 bases and 10 bases, in that order; junction bases with no gene match: 10. Per the germline V gene, CDR1 is PRHDT and CDR2 is FYEKMQ (reference sequence). The CDR3 totals 15 residues.

The chain employs TRBV6-5 and TRBJ1-2, with unresolved D. Trimming removed 4 bases at V and 2 bases at J, with 11 bases between. The CDR3 has 14 amino acids. CDR1 is MNHEY and CDR2 is SVGAGI in the germline V gene. CDR3 sequence reads: CASSSRSQNYGYTF. The CDR3 nucleotides read TGTGCCAGCAGTTCCCGGAGTCAAAACTATGGCTACACCTTC.

This chain links TRBV6-6 with TRBJ1-4, with D maybe TRBD1 (5 bases). CDR3 length: 15 residues. Germline-derived CDR1 and CDR2 are MNHNY and SVGAGI (reference sequence). Trimming took 6 bases from V and 4 from J, leaving 15 bases between them. The DNA of the CDR3 is TGTGCCAGCAGGCCGCCGGGACTGAATAATGAAAAACTGTTTTTT. Translation: CASRPPGLNNEKLFF.

This chain links TRBV28 with TRBJ1-6, with a tentative D call TRBD1 (5 bases). Germline values: CDR1 MDHEN, CDR2 SYDVKM. This CDR3 comprises 16 residues. V was shortened by 3 bases and J by 7 bases, with 16 bases between the two germline ends. The DNA for the CDR3 is TGTGCCAGCAGTTTGTATTGGGGGGTCTTAAATTCACCCCTCCACTTT. As protein: CASSLYWGVLNSPLHF.

This clone was picked up a small number of times. The chain's CDR3 is CAIRTRESTDTQYF. The CDR3 DNA is TGTGCCATCAGGACTAGGGAAAGCACAGATACGCAGTATTTT. This sequence joins TRBV10-3 and TRBJ2-3; D is perhaps TRBD2 (6 bases). This CDR3 region has 14 residues. V was shortened by 6 bases and J by 0 bases, with 10 bases between the two germline ends. Germline V lookup: CDR1 ENHRY, CDR2 SYGVKD.

This rearrangement joins TRBV6-5 to TRBJ1-2, with D unresolved. This CDR3 has 11 residues. Germline loops: CDR1 MNHEY, CDR2 SVGAGI. V was shortened by 6 bases and J by 8 bases, with 10 bases between the two germline ends. CDR3: CASRTPGGYTF. In DNA form, the CDR3 reads TGTGCCAGCAGAACCCCGGGAGGCTACACCTTC.

The chain recombines TRBV5-1 with TRBJ2-7; 7 bases agree with TRBD1. This CDR3 is built from 13 residues. Germline V gives CDR1 SGHRS, CDR2 YFSETQ. Losses at the gene ends were 4 bases for V and 0 bases for J; bases not matched to a gene: 1. The CDR3 nucleotides are TGCGCCAGCAGCAGACAGGGCTCCTACGAGCAGTACTTC. Encoded protein: CASSRQGSYEQYF.

This clone has just one count. The chain uses TRBV5-4 and TRBJ1-2; D unclear. The CDR3 is made up of 13 amino acids. The germline V gene encodes CDR1 SGHNT and CDR2 YYREEE (reference sequence). V shed 0 bases and J shed 2 bases, with 5 bases lying between them. The CDR3 DNA reads as TGTGCCAGCAGCTTGGGCAGGAACTATGGCTACACCTTC. Translation gives CASSLGRNYGYTF. Looking up the rest from reference TRBV5-4 and TRBJ1-2 gives the full variable domain: ETGVTQSPTHLIKTRGQQVTLRCSSQSGHNTVSWYQQALGQGPQFIFQYYREEENGRGNFPPRFSGLQFPNYSSELNVNALELDDSALYLCASSLGRNYGYTFGSGTRLTVV.

About this clone itself: The junction does not match germline at one end; this may be a read error. The V call is TRBV6-1, the J call TRBJ2-7; perhaps TRBD2 as D (7 bases). The CDR3 totals 12 residues. Germline CDR1 and CDR2: MNHNS and SASEGT. The CDR3 is CASSERGGVASF. The DNA for the CDR3 is TGTGCCAGCAGTGAGCGAGGGGGGGTCGCAAGCTTC.

The J gene is TRBJ2-1, the V gene TRBV19; D is unresolved. The CDR3 consists of 12 residues. Germline V gives CDR1 LNHDA, CDR2 SQIVND (reference sequence). V was trimmed by 6 bases and J by 4 bases, leaving 7 bases between them. The DNA of the CDR3 is TGTGCCAGTAGAACAGCTTACAATGAGCAGTTCTTC. As protein: CASRTAYNEQFF.

J is TRBJ1-5 and V is TRBV2; D remains unclear. V was shortened by 8 bases and J by 1 base, with 15 bases between the two germline ends. The CDR3 length is 15 residues. Looked up from germline, CDR1 is SNHLY and CDR2 is FYNNEI. The CDR3: CASLLSGRSNQPQHF. DNA for the CDR3: TGTGCCAGCCTTCTCTCAGGAAGGAGCAATCAGCCCCAGCATTTT.

Here the CDR3 DNA reads TGTGCCAGCAGCGCCCGGTTTGGGGCCAACGTCCTGACTTTC. Translation: CASSARFGANVLTF. The J gene is TRBJ2-6, the V gene TRBV9; D remains unclear. V lost 3 bases to trimming and J lost 3 bases, with 7 bases between them. Germline CDR1 SGDLS, CDR2 YYNGEE. The CDR3 consists of 14 residues. Full variable domain (remainder filled in from reference TRBV9 and TRBJ2-6): DSGVTQTPKHLITATGQRVTLRCSPRSGDLSVYWYQQSLDQGLQFLIQYYNGEERAKGNILERFSAQQFPDLHSELNLSSLELGDSALYFCASSARFGANVLTFGAGSRLTVL.

The chain links TRBV28 to TRBJ1-2, with TRBD1 matching 10 bases. Germline assignment: CDR1 MDHEN and CDR2 SYDVKM. Trimming at V came to 4 bases and at J to 3 bases, leaving 5 bases not matched to a gene. The CDR3 sequence is 15 residues long. The CDR3 spells CASSSTGGIYYGYTF. CDR3 sequence (DNA): TGTGCCAGCAGTTCGACAGGGGGCATCTACTATGGCTACACCTTC.

The genes are TRBV6-5 and TRBJ1-1, with D tentatively TRBD1 (5 bases). The V and J ends lost 9 bases and 4 bases respectively, with 15 bases between them. The CDR3 sequence is 13 residues long. Germline CDR1 is MNHEY and CDR2 is SVGAGI. The CDR3: CASRRGGSTEAFF. CDR3 DNA sequence: TGTGCCAGTCGACGGGGGGGTTCCACTGAAGCTTTCTTT.

The CDR3 sequence: CASSPAGTYEQYF. The DNA for the CDR3 is TGTGCCAGCAGCCCCGCGGGAACCTACGAGCAGTACTTC. This chain links TRBV9 with TRBJ2-7; a weak D match, TRBD2 (6 bases). The CDR3 runs 13 residues. Trimming took off 4 bases at V and 2 bases at J, with 10 bases between the two ends. CDR1 and CDR2 (germline): SGDLS, YYNGEE.

The chain has TRBV29-1 and TRBJ1-1; TRBD1 is a possible D gene (5 bases). Per germline, CDR1 SQVTM and CDR2 ANQGSEA. This CDR3 has 13 amino acids. Trimming shortened V by 6 bases and J by 6 bases, and 17 bases separated the two germline ends. CDR3 protein: CSVSPGGMAEAFF. The DNA for the CDR3 is TGCAGCGTGAGTCCGGGGGGGATGGCTGAAGCTTTCTTT.

The genes are TRBV5-1 and TRBJ2-1, with TRBD2 as a possible D gene (6 bases). The CDR3 covers 15 residues. Germline V CDR1 and CDR2: SGHRS, YFSETQ. The germline V and J ends were trimmed by 1 base and 0 bases, with 8 bases remaining between them. The CDR3 reads CASSLPGSSYNEQFF. The CDR3 nucleotides read TGCGCCAGCAGCTTGCCCGGGAGCTCCTACAATGAGCAGTTCTTC.